This T cell receptor beta chain stems from a study of CD8 T cells in Susac syndrome. Germline V gene lookup returns CDR1 ENHRY and CDR2 SYGVKD. V was clipped by 4 bases and J by 4 bases; unmatched bases: 4. The CDR3 is 15 residues long. With random hexamers, roughly 0.45 to 1 ug RNA was reverse transcribed. TCRdb re-called the immunoSEQ multiplex PCR reads with MiXCR, one entry per CDR3 protein. The profile shows about 130,000 distinct CDR3 sequences, over 85% of them singletons. The genes are TRBV10-3 and TRBJ2-3; 11 bases agree with TRBD2. Specimen: CD4+ T cells from PBMCs. The clonotype originates from a human donor in good health. The CDR3 region is CAISGTSGQPDTQYF. CDR3 DNA sequence: TGTGCCATCAGTGGGACTAGCGGGCAGCCAGATACGCAGTATTTT.